Listed here is a single T cell receptor beta chain. Its antigen is still unknown. These data come from a study of post-analysis software for immune sequencing data. General study points: A significant reduction in normalized Chao1 diversity was observed in multiple sclerosis patients versus controls. Samples from one preparation batch, clustered by F measure, grouped strongly together. The study found TRBV5-6, TRBV5-1 and TRBV20-1 among a few TRBV segments more frequent in patients than controls.

The germline gives CDR1 SNHLY, CDR2 FYNNEI. The ends were cut back, 7 bases at V and 1 base at J, with 32 bases in the middle. This CDR3 contains 21 residues. Unique molecular identifiers were present in the TCR beta cDNA libraries. Yield was 450,000 to 650,000 cDNA molecules from around 1 to 10 million T cells. TCRdb ran MiXCR on the PCR reads and lists one entry per CDR3 protein. The table lists about 540,000 distinct CDR3 sequences, around a third of them singletons. The clonotype originates from a girl between 2 and 17 years old with multiple sclerosis. The V and J genes are TRBV2 and TRBJ2-1; a possible D gene is TRBD1 (7 bases). The source material was blood. The DNA of the CDR3 is TGTGCCAGCATATGGCGATTTTCCCATGTCAACGGGGGACAGTCCTACAATGAGCAGTTCTTC. This codes for CASIWRFSHVNGGQSYNEQFF.